This T cell receptor (beta chain) was identified in a study of CD8+ T cells in alopecia areata. Study in general: Tofacitinib was given for 6 to 18 months, then stopped for 6 months.

As to this clone: What it binds is not known.

As to treatment: oral pan-JAK inhibitor, 5-10 mg twice daily. Notes on the study in general: Researchers report lesional scalp, most notably alopecia totalis/universalis, outstripped normal scalp in clonality.

Reverse transcribed after extraction, RNA yielded cDNA as the sequencing template. Assay: immunoSEQ multiplex PCR; the TCRdb copy retains only in-frame clones and omits some. The data contain approximately 210,000 clones, about 60% of them singletons. The CDR3 runs to 13 residues. Germline lookup yields CDR1 SQVTM and CDR2 ANQGSEA. V shed 6 bases and J shed 4 bases, with 13 bases lying between them. This clonotype originated in a human donor with alopecia areata. This sequence joins TRBV29-1 and TRBJ2-1; D possibly corresponds to TRBD2 (5 bases). This specimen was CD4+ T cells sorted from blood, taken at week 4, from a patient treated with tofacitinib. As DNA, the CDR3 is TGCAGCGTGGCACCCCGGGGTTACAATGAGCAGTTCTTC. It specifies CSVAPRGYNEQFF.